Presented here are 31 T cell receptor beta chains from one specimen sequenced in a study of vaccination and CD4 T cells after COVID-19. Treatment denoted: roughly ten-day PBMC culture with coronavirus spike peptide pools or control peptides (ViraFEST assay). Sequencing of cultured CD4+ T cell DNA used the Oncomine TCR Beta short-read assay. TCRdb re-called the PCR reads through MiXCR, storing one row per CDR3 protein. In the table there are over 8,500 distinct CDR3 sequences, roughly two thirds of which are singletons. These receptors are not linked to any known antigen. The material was CD4+ T cells from blood, cultured in vitro, obtained before SARS-CoV-2 vaccination. The receptors shown here come from a human donor who had recovered from COVID-19.

The chain carries TRBV6-1 and TRBJ1-2, with D maybe TRBD1 (6 bases). Germline values: CDR1 MNHNS, CDR2 SASEGT. The CDR3 runs to 12 residues. V lost 5 bases, J lost 7 bases, and 11 bases lay in between. CDR3 DNA: TGTGCCAGCAGTCGGACAGAGGGTGGCTACACCTTC. It codes for CASSRTEGGYTF.

This chain links TRBV12-3 or TRBV12-4 with TRBJ2-3; a possible D gene is TRBD2 (5 bases). The CDR3 has 13 residues. V lost 8 bases to trimming and J lost 6 bases, with 15 bases between them. CDR3 DNA: TGTGCCAGCGCCTCGGGATCGGGCGATACGCAGTATTTT. This translates into CASASGSGDTQYF.

The rearrangement links TRBV6-1 to TRBJ2-5; D may match TRBD1 or TRBD2 (5 bases each). The CDR3 loop spans 16 amino acids. V lost 6 bases and J 5 bases, leaving 22 bases between the germline ends. Germline V gene sequence: CDR1 MNHNS, CDR2 SASEGT. CDR3 sequence (DNA): TGTGCCAGCAGGTTGATGGTGGGGCAGGGCGGGGAGACCCAGTACTTC. This translates into CASRLMVGQGGETQYF.

The chain employs TRBV5-1 and TRBJ2-3; TRBD1 matches at 7 bases. With V trimmed by 4 bases and J by 8 bases, 13 bases remained unmatched. Germline CDR1 and CDR2: SGHRS and YFSETQ. The CDR3 covers 15 residues. CDR3 sequence: CASSTISGTAGTQYF. The CDR3 DNA is TGCGCCAGCAGCACCATATCCGGGACAGCTGGTACGCAGTATTTT.

This clonotype has just a few counts. V is TRBV7-2 and J is TRBJ2-3; tentatively, D is TRBD1 (5 bases). The CDR3 is 14 amino acids. The germline CDR1 and CDR2 sequences are SGHTA and FQGNSA. The V end was cut by 2 bases, the J end by 2 bases, with 8 bases between. CDR3 nucleotide sequence: TGTGCCAGCAGCTTAACCAGGGACACAGATACGCAGTATTTT. Residues: CASSLTRDTDTQYF.

The sample holds one count of this clonotype. The chain has TRBV20-1 and TRBJ2-3; TRBD2 is a possible D gene (6 bases). V lost 3 bases, J lost 11 bases, and 15 bases lay in between. Germline V gene lookup returns CDR1 DFQATT and CDR2 SNEGSKA (reference sequence). The CDR3 totals 12 residues. CDR3 region: CSARPGEVGQYF. CDR3 nucleotide sequence: TGCAGTGCTAGGCCTGGGGAGGTGGGGCAGTATTTT.

CDR3 bases: TGTGCCAGCAGCACCCTAGGGAGTGAGCAGTACTTC. Encoded protein: CASSTLGSEQYF. J is TRBJ2-7 and V is TRBV21-1; no DNA check was done on the table's D call, TRBD2. TRBV21-1 is a documented pseudogene. CDR3 size: 12 residues.

There are a few counts of this clonotype. The rearrangement uses TRBV18 and TRBJ1-3; D is undetermined. The length of the CDR3 is 15 residues. Trimming stripped 3 bases from V and 3 bases from J, with 12 bases between. Germline V gives CDR1 KGHSH, CDR2 LQKENI. The CDR3 DNA reads TGTGCCAGCTCACCCTCTGATTTAATTGGAAACACCATATATTTT. It yields the protein CASSPSDLIGNTIYF. Using reference TRBV18 and TRBJ1-3 for the parts outside the CDR3, the full variable domain is NAGVMQNPRHLVRRRGQEARLRCSPMKGHSHVYWYRQLPEEGLKFMVYLQKENIIDESGMPKERFSAEFPKEGPSILRIQQVVRGDSAAYFCASSPSDLIGNTIYFGEGSWLTVV.

This clonotype was detected only once. This chain connects TRBV6-5 to TRBJ2-7; 11 nucleotides line up with TRBD2. V lost 4 bases, J lost 3 bases, and 8 bases stayed unmatched. Germline V gene sequence: CDR1 MNHEY, CDR2 SVGAGI. The CDR3 runs to 16 residues. CDR3 sequence (DNA): TGTGCCAGCAGTTCACAGAGGACTAGCGGGCGCTACGAGCAGTACTTC. Its translation is CASSSQRTSGRYEQYF.

In this sample, this clonotype turned up a few times. The V gene is TRBV7-2, the J gene TRBJ1-1, with D hard to call. The length of the CDR3 is 15 residues. Trimming left V 1 base short and J 0 bases short, with 9 bases between. Germline V gene data show CDR1 as SGHTA and CDR2 as FQGNSA. The CDR3 nucleotides are TGTGCCAGCAGCTTAGATCGATTGATGAACACTGAAGCTTTCTTT. Translated, it gives CASSLDRLMNTEAFF.

The chain carries TRBV2 and TRBJ2-1; 7 bases are a match to TRBD2. This CDR3 region has 14 residues. CDR1 and CDR2 (germline): SNHLY, FYNNEI. The V gene end was trimmed by 5 bases and the J gene end by 2 bases; junction bases not matched to a gene: 3. CDR3 coding DNA: TGTGCCAGCAGTTTGACTAGCCCCTACAATGAGCAGTTCTTC. Amino acids: CASSLTSPYNEQFF.

This clonotype was detected once. The chain carries TRBV5-1 and TRBJ2-2; the D is unclear. The germline V gene encodes CDR1 SGHRS and CDR2 YFSETQ. The length of the CDR3 is 15 residues. V gave up 2 bases and J gave up 2 bases, with 10 bases separating them. The CDR3 loop reads CASSFGSPNTGELFF. DNA of the CDR3: TGCGCCAGCAGCTTCGGTAGCCCCAACACCGGGGAGCTGTTTTTT.

The V and J genes are TRBV20-1 and TRBJ2-3; D is perhaps TRBD2 (6 bases). Trimming removed 3 bases at V and 10 bases at J, with 20 bases between. This CDR3 contains 14 residues. CDR1 DFQATT and CDR2 SNEGSKA come from the germline V gene (reference sequence). CDR3 sequence: CSARSSGLRGAQYF. In DNA, the CDR3 is TGCAGTGCTAGGAGCTCGGGACTCCGTGGGGCGCAGTATTTT.

This clonotype has more than one count but fewer than ten. The V and J genes are TRBV6-1 and TRBJ1-6; the D is unclear. The length of the CDR3 is 15 residues. Germline V lookup: CDR1 MNHNS, CDR2 SASEGT. Deletions cut 3 bases from V and 0 bases from J, with 6 bases between. This CDR3 reads CASSERSSYNSPLHF. CDR3 in DNA: TGTGCCAGCAGTGAGCGAAGCTCCTATAATTCACCCCTCCACTTT.

A few counts support this clonotype. The chain employs TRBV20-1 and TRBJ2-2; TRBD1 or TRBD2 may be the D gene (5 bases each). This CDR3 is 14 amino acids long. Trimming removed 3 bases from V and 7 bases from J, with 15 bases in between. Germline V gene lookup returns CDR1 DFQATT and CDR2 SNEGSKA (reference sequence). CDR3 sequence: CSAREGTAGGELFF. DNA of the CDR3: TGCAGTGCTAGGGAAGGGACGGCGGGCGGGGAGCTGTTTTTT.

The count of this clonotype is one. The rearrangement joins TRBV2 to TRBJ1-6; 7 bases map to TRBD1. CDR1 SNHLY and CDR2 FYNNEI come from the germline V gene. The CDR3 length is 13 residues. J was trimmed by 9 bases and V by 5 bases; bases with no gene match: 4. The CDR3 reads CASSRDSSSPLHF. The DNA of the CDR3 is TGTGCCAGCAGTCGGGACAGCAGTTCACCCCTCCACTTT.

The V gene is TRBV20-1, the J gene TRBJ2-7; no clear D gene. The CDR3 is 10 residues long. Per germline, CDR1 DFQATT and CDR2 SNEGSKA (reference sequence). V was cut by 4 bases and J by 3 bases, with 4 bases left in between. Here the CDR3 reads CSATSYEQYF. CDR3 nucleotides: TGCAGTGCTACTAGCTACGAGCAGTACTTC.

A few counts support this clonotype. V usage is TRBV5-8 and J usage is TRBJ2-1; D gene unclear. V was pared by 4 bases and J by 0 bases, with 11 bases between. This CDR3 region has 15 residues. CDR1 and CDR2 (germline): SGHTS, YDEGEE. The CDR3 bases are TGTGCCAGCAGCCGACGCCAAAGCTCCTACAATGAGCAGTTCTTC. Protein sequence: CASSRRQSSYNEQFF.

This clonotype has a handful of counts. The CDR3 spells CAWSVGGNQPQHF. The CDR3 DNA sequence: TGTGCCTGGAGTGTAGGGGGCAATCAGCCCCAGCATTTT. The chain has TRBV30 and TRBJ1-5, with a tentative D call TRBD1 (5 bases). V lost 0 bases and J lost 2, with 5 bases in between. The germline gives CDR1 GTSNPN, CDR2 SVGIG (reference sequence). CDR3 length equals 13 residues.

The chain joins TRBV5-1 to TRBJ1-1; a weak D match, TRBD1 (6 bases). Deletions cut 2 bases from V and 0 bases from J, with 14 bases between. This CDR3 has 16 amino acids. Germline V CDR1 and CDR2: SGHRS, YFSETQ. CDR3 bases: TGCGCCAGCAGCTTACAGGGTGGGAGGTTGAACACTGAAGCTTTCTTT. Protein product: CASSLQGGRLNTEAFF.

This clonotype was seen a handful of times. The CDR3 nucleotides are TGCAGTATATCCGGGACAGGGGATTCAGATACGCAGTATTTT. Protein sequence: CSISGTGDSDTQYF. The chain combines TRBV20-1 with TRBJ2-3, with 10 bases aligning to TRBD1. The J segment lost 4 bases and the V segment lost 8 bases, leaving 9 bases of the junction unmatched. The germline CDR1 and CDR2 sequences are DFQATT and SNEGSKA (reference sequence). This CDR3 has 14 residues.

This clonotype was seen a few times. V gene TRBV12-3 or TRBV12-4 combines with J gene TRBJ2-2; D ambiguous. There are 14 residues in the CDR3. Trimming shortened V by 0 bases and J by 4 bases, and 6 bases separated the two germline ends. CDR3 region: CASSLASLTGELFF. DNA of the CDR3: TGTGCCAGCAGTTTAGCCAGCCTCACCGGGGAGCTGTTTTTT.

The V and J genes are TRBV7-3 and TRBJ2-1; 15 positions match TRBD2. The CDR3 is made up of 16 amino acids. In germline, CDR1 is SGHTA, CDR2 FQGTGA. After removal of 5 bases from V and 9 bases from J, the junction contained 8 bases not matched to a gene. The CDR3 loop is CASSLTGLAGGGEQFF. The CDR3 DNA reads TGTGCCAGCAGCCTCACGGGACTAGCGGGAGGAGGTGAGCAGTTCTTC.

V usage is TRBV7-2 and J usage is TRBJ2-7, with 8 positions matching TRBD1. The junction had 1 base not matched to a gene; V was cut back by 0 bases and J by 0 bases. Germline loops: CDR1 SGHTA, CDR2 FQGNSA. The CDR3 covers 15 residues. Written as DNA, the CDR3 is TGTGCCAGCAGCTTAGCCGGGACAGGCTCCTACGAGCAGTACTTC. This gives the protein CASSLAGTGSYEQYF.

This clonotype was found a few times. The chain carries TRBV28 and TRBJ2-2, with 11 bases matching TRBD2. Germline CDR1 MDHEN, CDR2 SYDVKM. This CDR3 comprises 17 residues. Trimming took 0 bases from V and 6 from J; bases not matched to a gene: 6. The CDR3 loop reads CASSLWSLAGGPGELFF. The CDR3 DNA follows: TGTGCCAGCAGTTTATGGTCTCTAGCGGGAGGCCCCGGGGAGCTGTTTTTT.

This clonotype was observed once. This sequence joins TRBV19 and TRBJ1-1, with TRBD1 matching 7 bases. J lost 0 bases, V lost 6 bases, and 10 bases had no gene match. This CDR3 region has 16 residues. Per germline, CDR1 LNHDA and CDR2 SQIVND (reference sequence). CDR3 nucleotides: TGTGCCAGTAGAAGACAGGGCATGGCTATGAACACTGAAGCTTTCTTT. Protein sequence: CASRRQGMAMNTEAFF. The variable domain in full, completed from reference TRBV19 and TRBJ1-1, reads DGGITQSPKYLFRKEGQNVTLSCEQNLNHDAMYWYRQDPGQGLRLIYYSQIVNDFQKGDIAEGYSVSREKKESFPLTVTSAQKNPTAFYLCASRRQGMAMNTEAFFGQGTRLTVV.

The chain carries TRBV11-2 and TRBJ1-5, with D possibly TRBD1 on 5 matching bases. CDR3 size: 12 residues. Trimming took off 5 bases at V and 9 bases at J, with 11 bases between the two ends. Per germline, CDR1 SGHAT and CDR2 FQNNGV. CDR3 sequence reads: CASSLLTGPQHF. DNA for the CDR3: TGTGCCAGCAGCCTATTAACAGGGCCCCAGCATTTT.

CDR3 amino acids: CSAPGTSGRRGTGELFF. In DNA form, the CDR3 reads TGCAGTGCTCCTGGGACTAGCGGGAGGCGGGGCACCGGGGAGCTGTTTTTT. This chain connects TRBV20-1 to TRBJ2-2; 15 bases match TRBD2. CDR3 length: 17 residues. Germline loops: CDR1 DFQATT, CDR2 SNEGSKA (reference sequence). The V segment lost 5 bases and the J segment 4 bases; nucleotides outside the gene matches: 8.

The gene calls are TRBV7-2 and TRBJ2-5, with 7 positions matching TRBD2. This CDR3 is 16 amino acids long. CDR1 and CDR2 from the germline V gene are SGHTA and FQGNSA. The ends lost 5 bases at V and 4 bases at J; junction bases unmatched: 13. In DNA form, the CDR3 reads TGTGCCAGCAGCCCCCCCCGTGCAAGCGGGACAGAGACCCAGTACTTC. It yields the protein CASSPPRASGTETQYF. Full variable domain (missing parts from reference TRBV7-2 and TRBJ2-5): GAGVSQSPSNKVTEKGKDVELRCDPISGHTALYWYRQSLGQGLEFLIYFQGNSAPDKSGLPSDRFSAERTGGSVSTLTIQRTQQEDSAVYLCASSPPRASGTETQYFGPGTRLLVL.

In this sample, this clonotype turned up once. The rearrangement joins TRBV7-9 to TRBJ2-1; 14 bases are shared with TRBD2. The J segment lost 5 bases and the V segment lost 1 base, leaving 4 bases of the junction unmatched. Per the germline V gene, CDR1 is SEHNR and CDR2 is FQNEAQ (reference sequence). This CDR3 region has 17 residues. The CDR3, as DNA: TGTGCCAGCAGCTTAGGGACTAGCGGGAGGTCAGACAATGAGCAGTTCTTC. Residues: CASSLGTSGRSDNEQFF. Variable domain in full (rest from reference TRBV7-9 and TRBJ2-1): DTGVSQNPRHKITKRGQNVTFRCDPISEHNRLYWYRQTLGQGPEFLTYFQNEAQLEKSRLLSDRFSAERPKGSFSTLEIQRTEQGDSAMYLCASSLGTSGRSDNEQFFGPGTRLTVL.

The CDR3 nucleotides are TGCAGTGCTAACCCGGCAGGGGAAGAGACCCAGTACTTC. This gives the protein CSANPAGEETQYF. The chain uses TRBV20-1 and TRBJ2-5; tentatively, D is TRBD1 (6 bases). This CDR3 has 13 residues. Germline CDR1 and CDR2: DFQATT and SNEGSKA (reference sequence). The germline V and J ends were trimmed by 4 bases and 3 bases, with 12 bases remaining between them.